The sequence of this T cell receptor beta chain was determined in a study of cytomegalovirus exposure and HLA in healthy donors. Both 60 Vbeta primers and 13 Jbeta primers went into the PCR. Profiling relied on immunoSEQ multiplex PCR, and the TCRdb table lists in-frame clones only, not all of them. The data contain roughly 100,000 clones, roughly 79% of them singletons. A word on this clone: What it binds is not known.

Germline CDR1 reads SGHDT; CDR2 reads YYEEEE. The CDR3 covers 13 residues. With V trimmed by 5 bases and J by 3 bases, 3 bases remained unmatched. Notes on the study in general: Relative to the approximately 680-donor mean, N-insertions were reportedly fewer in an Asian-associated ancestry cluster in a later analysis. Among CMV-associated TCR beta chains, most appeared HLA-restricted in a later analysis. The authors enumerated around 150 TCR beta chains as linked to cytomegalovirus. Common viral pathogens were later found to be apparently linked to several of the most significant clusters.

This chain uses TRBV5-6 with TRBJ2-5, with 8 bases fitting TRBD2. What was sequenced was PBMCs. This clonotype originated in a man in his fifties or sixties in good health and CMV-seropositive. The CDR3 region has the DNA TGTGCCAGCAGTTTCGGGGGGGAAGAGACCCAGTACTTC. Residues: CASSFGGEETQYF.